The 29 T cell receptor beta chains listed next were all sequenced from one sample in a study of radiation and T cells in renal cell carcinoma. Profiling relied on immunoSEQ multiplex PCR, and the TCRdb table lists in-frame clones only, not all of them. Of about 15,000 clones in the sample, approximately 60% were seen once. Treatment given: treatment-naive control, cytoreductive nephrectomy. Source: tumor tissue, taken from a patient whose treatment was nephrectomy without radiotherapy. The receptors were sampled from a man in his fifties or sixties with renal cell carcinoma.

This rearrangement joins TRBV7-9 to TRBJ2-3; D not certain. The ends were cut back, 3 bases at V and 4 bases at J, with 2 bases in the middle. Germline CDR1 and CDR2: SEHNR and FQNEAQ (reference sequence). CDR3 length equals 11 residues. Here the CDR3 reads CASSFPDTQYF. CDR3 nucleotide sequence: TGTGCCAGCAGCTTCCCAGATACGCAGTATTTT.

This clone counts as medium-sized. J is TRBJ2-1 and V is TRBV11-3; 8 nucleotides agree with TRBD2. The germline CDR1 and CDR2 sequences are SGHNT and YENEEA. V gave up 2 bases and J gave up 2 bases; unmatched junction bases: 5. This CDR3 is built from 16 residues. The CDR3 region is CASSLNRGGTYNEQFF. In DNA form, the CDR3 reads TGTGCCAGCAGCTTAAACCGGGGGGGGACCTACAATGAGCAGTTCTTC.

The rearrangement joins TRBV7-2 to TRBJ2-6; 9 positions match TRBD1. CDR1 and CDR2 from the germline V gene are SGHTA and FQGNSA. J was trimmed by 4 bases and V by 1 base; bases with no gene match: 5. The CDR3 length is 17 residues. Here the CDR3 reads CASSLEWTGAGANVLTF. In nucleotides, the CDR3 is TGTGCCAGCAGCTTAGAATGGACAGGGGCCGGGGCCAACGTCCTGACTTTC.

The chain links TRBV18 to TRBJ2-1; D gene unclear. This CDR3 region has 13 residues. V was shortened by 2 bases and J by 4 bases, with 6 bases between the two germline ends. Germline CDR1 KGHSH, CDR2 LQKENI. The CDR3: CASSPATYNEQFF. CDR3 nucleotides: TGTGCCAGCTCACCAGCGACATACAATGAGCAGTTCTTC.

This clone has a single count. This chain uses TRBV11-2 with TRBJ1-5; a possible D gene is TRBD1 (5 bases). The V gene's germline CDR1 is SGHAT and CDR2 FQNNGV. The CDR3 has 15 residues. Trimming pared 4 bases from V and 5 bases from J, leaving 15 bases between. DNA for the CDR3: TGTGCCAGCAGCTCCACAGGCAGTGGGGATCAGCCCCAGCATTTT. Translating gives CASSSTGSGDQPQHF.

Only a few counts were recorded for this clone. The V gene is TRBV19, the J gene TRBJ1-1; D unclear. The V gene lost 5 bases and the J gene lost 4 bases, with 11 bases spanning the gap. This CDR3 region has 13 residues. The germline gives CDR1 LNHDA, CDR2 SQIVND (reference sequence). The CDR3 reads CASSSDLGTEAFF. The CDR3 DNA follows: TGTGCCAGTAGTTCGGATCTCGGCACTGAAGCTTTCTTT.

The chain joins TRBV7-9 to TRBJ1-5; 8 bases agree with TRBD1. Germline trimming cut 4 bases from V and 7 bases from J; bases unmatched to any gene: 6. The CDR3 spans 14 residues. Germline assignment: CDR1 SEHNR and CDR2 FQNEAQ (reference sequence). The CDR3 nucleotides read TGTGCCAGCAGCTCGACAGGGGATGAGCAGCCCCAGCATTTT. Translated, it gives CASSSTGDEQPQHF.

The rearrangement joins TRBV7-2 to TRBJ2-7; TRBD2 agrees at 7 bases. The CDR3 is 14 amino acids. The germline V gene has CDR1 SGHTA and CDR2 FQGNSA. V was pared by 3 bases and J by 5 bases, with 7 bases of the junction left unmatched. The CDR3 DNA reads as TGTGCCAGCAGCTTGGGCGGGAGTTTCGACGAGCAGTACTTC. It encodes CASSLGGSFDEQYF.

The V and J genes are TRBV6-5 and TRBJ2-4; possible D gene TRBD2, 5 bases. CDR1 and CDR2 from the germline V gene are MNHEY and SVGAGI. Trimming left V 0 bases short and J 7 bases short, with 13 bases between. This CDR3 has 15 amino acids. CDR3 coding DNA: TGTGCCAGCAGTTACTCGGACTCTTATGGCAACATTCAGTACTTC. It encodes CASSYSDSYGNIQYF.

The chain employs TRBV6-5 and TRBJ2-7, with TRBD1 matching over 9 bases. J lost 12 bases, V lost 7 bases, and 13 bases had no gene match. This CDR3 comprises 13 residues. The germline V gene encodes CDR1 MNHEY and CDR2 SVGAGI. The CDR3 reads CASIQQGARRGYF. CDR3 sequence (DNA): TGTGCCAGCATTCAACAGGGGGCTCGCCGGGGGTACTTC.

The chain uses TRBV29-1 and TRBJ1-6, with a weak D call TRBD1 (5 bases). This CDR3 region has 13 residues. Trimming pared 6 bases from V and 8 bases from J, leaving 14 bases between. Germline CDR1 is SQVTM and CDR2 is ANQGSEA. CDR3: CSVGWGLDSPLHF. As DNA, the CDR3 is TGCAGCGTCGGCTGGGGACTAGATTCACCCCTCCACTTT. Combining the CDR3 with reference TRBV29-1 and TRBJ1-6 gives the whole variable domain SAVISQKPSRDICQRGTSLTIQCQVDSQVTMMFWYRQQPGQSLTLIATANQGSEATYESGFVIDKFPISRPNLTFSTLTVSNMSPEDSSIYLCSVGWGLDSPLHFGNGTRLTVT.

The gene calls are TRBV7-2 and TRBJ2-5; 8 bases align to TRBD1. V shed 5 bases, J shed 5 bases, and the junction held 13 bases outside the gene matches. This CDR3 is 16 amino acids long. Per the germline V gene, CDR1 is SGHTA and CDR2 is FQGNSA. CDR3 loop: CASSPTRARGRETQYF. For the CDR3, the DNA is TGTGCCAGCAGCCCCACGAGGGCCAGGGGGCGGGAGACCCAGTACTTC.

The rearrangement links TRBV5-4 to TRBJ1-1; D remains unclear. The CDR3 contains 12 residues. In germline, CDR1 is SGHNT, CDR2 YYREEE (reference sequence). The V and J ends lost 0 bases and 11 bases respectively, with 11 bases between them. The CDR3 region is CASSLGTLRAFF. DNA of the CDR3: TGTGCCAGCAGCTTGGGGACCTTGCGTGCTTTCTTT.

The chain employs TRBV7-3 and TRBJ2-2; tentatively, D is TRBD2 (6 bases). The germline V gene encodes CDR1 SGHTA and CDR2 FQGTGA. V was clipped by 4 bases and J by 6 bases, with 12 bases between them. This CDR3 comprises 14 residues. The CDR3 region has the DNA TGTGCCAGCAGCTCGGACTATCGGGCCGGGGAGCTGTTTTTT. Translating it yields CASSSDYRAGELFF.

The chain links TRBV4-3 to TRBJ1-6, with 7 bases aligning to TRBD1. J was trimmed by 8 bases and V by 2 bases; bases with no gene match: 6. The CDR3 loop spans 15 amino acids. Germline loops: CDR1 LGHNA, CDR2 YSLEER. CDR3 residues: CASSQIRQGDSPLHF. The CDR3 DNA reads as TGCGCCAGCAGCCAAATTAGACAGGGAGATTCACCCCTCCACTTT.

The J gene is TRBJ2-3, the V gene TRBV5-1; TRBD1 matches at 7 bases. Germline CDR1 SGHRS, CDR2 YFSETQ. CDR3 length: 14 residues. Trimming at V came to 3 bases and at J to 4 bases, leaving 5 bases not matched to a gene. This chain's CDR3 is CASSYRDSSDTQYF. CDR3 nucleotide sequence: TGCGCCAGCAGCTACCGGGACAGTTCAGATACGCAGTATTTT.

The gene calls are TRBV28 and TRBJ2-1; no definite D call. CDR1 and CDR2 (germline): MDHEN, SYDVKM. The CDR3 extends over 16 amino acids. V was pared by 5 bases and J by 5 bases, with 19 bases between. The CDR3 nucleotides are TGTGCCAGCAGTCCCAACTATTCAGAGCACGACAATGAGCAGTTCTTC. Its protein is CASSPNYSEHDNEQFF. The full variable domain, in which reference TRBV28 and TRBJ2-1 provide the parts outside the CDR3, is DVKVTQSSRYLVKRTGEKVFLECVQDMDHENMFWYRQDPGLGLRLIYFSYDVKMKEKGDIPEGYSVSREKKERFSLILESASTNQTSMYLCASSPNYSEHDNEQFFGPGTRLTVL.

This clone was seen a few times. J is TRBJ1-2 and V is TRBV5-6, with D perhaps matching TRBD1 (5 bases). CDR3 length: 15 amino acids. Germline CDR1 SGHDT, CDR2 YYEEEE. V lost 3 bases to trimming and J lost 9 bases, with 21 bases between them. CDR3 bases: TGTGCCAGCAGCTCGTTCGACAGACCCACGACTCGCTACACCTTC. It encodes CASSSFDRPTTRYTF.

This clone has a single count. The genes are TRBV6-5 and TRBJ2-3; TRBD2 might be the D (5 bases). With 0 bases removed from V and 0 bases from J, the gap between germline ends came to 10 bases. From germline, CDR1 is MNHEY and CDR2 SVGAGI. The CDR3 has 16 amino acids. The CDR3 loop is CASSYSGRTSTDTQYF. CDR3 in DNA: TGTGCCAGCAGTTACTCTGGACGGACTAGCACAGATACGCAGTATTTT.

The V gene is TRBV6-1, the J gene TRBJ2-1, with a tentative D call TRBD1 (6 bases). The V gene lost 5 bases and the J gene lost 7 bases, with 18 bases spanning the gap. Germline CDR1 MNHNS, CDR2 SASEGT. The CDR3 is 15 residues long. The CDR3 here is CASSPSWTARNEQFF. In DNA form, the CDR3 reads TGTGCCAGCAGTCCCTCCTGGACAGCTAGGAATGAGCAGTTCTTC.

The rearrangement uses TRBV11-2 and TRBJ1-5; D uncertain. The CDR3 spans 13 residues. The V gene lost 5 bases and the J gene lost 0 bases, with 5 bases spanning the gap. CDR1 is SGHAT and CDR2 is FQNNGV in the germline V gene. The CDR3 loop reads CASSAHSNQPQHF. CDR3 sequence (DNA): TGTGCCAGCAGCGCCCATAGCAATCAGCCCCAGCATTTT.

This clone rates as medium-sized. The chain has TRBV6-5 and TRBJ1-2; 8 nucleotides agree with TRBD1. The junction had 6 bases not matched to a gene; V was cut back by 6 bases and J by 6 bases. The CDR3 contains 13 residues. From germline, CDR1 is MNHEY and CDR2 SVGAGI. CDR3 nucleotides: TGTGCCAGCAGGACGACAGGGGCGGATGGCTACACCTTC. It encodes CASRTTGADGYTF.

This chain uses TRBV7-2 with TRBJ2-7; 11 positions match TRBD2. The CDR3 is 15 amino acids. From germline, CDR1 is SGHTA and CDR2 FQGNSA. V was clipped by 5 bases and J by 9 bases; unmatched bases: 12. CDR3 protein: CASSLRTSGYLGQYF. CDR3 nucleotides: TGTGCCAGCAGCCTCAGGACTAGCGGGTATCTTGGGCAGTACTTC.

Worth noting for this clone: At one boundary the junction diverges from the germline segment, which might be a read error. The gene calls are TRBV6-6 and TRBJ1-4; 7 bases are a match to TRBD1. In germline, CDR1 is MNHNY, CDR2 SVGAGI (reference sequence). The CDR3 extends over 15 amino acids. CDR3 in DNA: TGTGCCAGCAGTTACTTAGGGACAGATAATGAAAACCTGTTTTTT. It specifies CASSYLGTDNENLFF.

The chain uses TRBV14 and TRBJ1-1; 8 bases map to TRBD1. This CDR3 is 13 amino acids long. CDR1 and CDR2 from the germline V gene are SGHDN and FVKESK. V was pared by 7 bases and J by 6 bases, with 7 bases of the junction left unmatched. The CDR3 coding sequence is TGTGCCAGCACCCAGGGGGCCGGTCCTGAAGCTTTCTTT. Protein sequence: CASTQGAGPEAFF.

This clone was counted between two and nine times. CDR3 region: CASSFSPEQFF. CDR3 in DNA: TGTGCCAGCAGCTTCTCACCCGAGCAGTTCTTC. This chain links TRBV7-9 with TRBJ2-1; D unresolved. The CDR3 runs 11 residues. The V end lost 3 bases, the J end lost 10 bases, and 7 bases lay between the germline ends. The germline CDR1 and CDR2 sequences are SEHNR and FQNEAQ (reference sequence).

The chain combines TRBV5-1 with TRBJ1-3; D is possibly TRBD2 (6 bases). The J call may not be correct, given that the DNA end is closer to TRBJ2-2. The CDR3 is 17 amino acids. Germline V gives CDR1 SGHRS, CDR2 YFSETQ. CDR3 nucleotide sequence: TGCGCCAGCAGCTTGGCCATACGGGGGTTAGGAACCGGGGAGCTGTTTTTT. Encoded protein: CASSLAIRGLGTGELFF.

J is TRBJ2-5 and V is TRBV5-1; no reliable D call. Germline V gene lookup returns CDR1 SGHRS and CDR2 YFSETQ. CDR3 length equals 13 residues. Trimming took off 4 bases at V and 5 bases at J, with 12 bases between the two ends. In DNA form, the CDR3 reads TGCGCCAGCAGCCGCGACGGTCAGGAGACCCAGTACTTC. Encoded protein: CASSRDGQETQYF.

This clone is medium-sized within its sample. The chain has TRBV11-2 and TRBJ2-1; TRBD2 agrees at 7 bases. The CDR3 sequence is 16 residues long. Trimming at V came to 3 bases and at J to 8 bases, leaving 13 bases not matched to a gene. Germline loops: CDR1 SGHAT, CDR2 FQNNGV. The CDR3 DNA reads TGTGCCAGCAGCTTGGTGACGGGAGGCGTTATGTATGAGCAGTTCTTC. It encodes CASSLVTGGVMYEQFF.